These 9 T cell receptor beta chains were all obtained from the same sample, sequenced in a study of control samples from healthy donors and cancer patients. TCRdb's copy holds only in-frame clones and misses some; the assay was immunoSEQ multiplex PCR. The table includes about 170,000 clones, around 90% detected once. The specimen was blood. The receptors here all came from a man aged 25-45 years in good health.

The chain joins TRBV7-8 to TRBJ1-3; the match to TRBD1 covers 7 bases. From germline, CDR1 is SGHVS and CDR2 FQNEAQ. V lost 5 bases and J lost 5; bases outside the gene matches: 6. CDR3 length: 14 residues. The CDR3 bases are TGTGCCAGCAGCATCAACAGGGGTAGAAACACCATATATTTT. Translated: CASSINRGRNTIYF.

The rearrangement uses TRBV3-1 (or the pseudogene TRBV3-2) and TRBJ2-6; D is unclear. This CDR3 comprises 13 residues. V was shortened by 4 bases and J by 2 bases, with 3 bases between the two germline ends. CDR1 LGHDT and CDR2 YNNKEL come from the germline V gene (reference sequence). Here the CDR3 reads CASSPPGANVLTF. CDR3 bases: TGTGCCAGCAGCCCTCCTGGGGCCAACGTCCTGACTTTC.

This chain connects TRBV14 to TRBJ1-1, with a possible D match to TRBD1 (5 bases). The CDR3 has 19 amino acids. CDR1 is SGHDN and CDR2 is FVKESK in the germline V gene. V dropped 6 bases and J dropped 1 base, with 27 bases sitting between them. The CDR3 sequence is CASSQSPKRGAWGNTEAFF. DNA of the CDR3: TGTGCCAGCAGTCAAAGCCCGAAGCGAGGGGCTTGGGGGAACACTGAAGCTTTCTTT.

This chain uses TRBV7-8 with TRBJ1-2, with D perhaps TRBD1 (5 bases). V gave up 1 base and J gave up 6 bases, with 12 bases separating them. The CDR3 spans 14 residues. CDR1 and CDR2 (germline): SGHVS, FQNEAQ. The DNA of the CDR3 is TGTGCCAGCAGCTTAGGGGGCGGCTTAAATGGCTACACCTTC. Translated: CASSLGGGLNGYTF. Filled out from reference TRBV7-8 and TRBJ1-2, the complete variable domain reads GAGVSQSPRYKVAKRGQDVALRCDPISGHVSLFWYQQALGQGPEFLTYFQNEAQLDKSGLPSDRFFAERPEGSVSTLKIQRTQQEDSAVYLCASSLGGGLNGYTFGSGTRLTVV.

This clone was seen a few times. The chain joins TRBV3-1 (or the pseudogene TRBV3-2) to TRBJ2-2; no firm D call. Germline V lookup: CDR1 LGHDT, CDR2 YNNKEL (reference sequence). V lost 0 bases, J lost 4 bases, and 12 bases lay in between. The CDR3 is 16 residues long. CDR3 in amino acids: CASSQELGSSTGELFF. CDR3 nucleotide sequence: TGTGCCAGCAGCCAAGAATTAGGGTCGAGCACCGGGGAGCTGTTTTTT.

The chain is built from TRBV4-2 and TRBJ1-5, with D possibly TRBD1 on 6 matching bases. The CDR3 is made up of 16 amino acids. CDR1 and CDR2 from the germline V gene are LGHNA and YNFKEQ. V lost 4 bases and J 4 bases, leaving 17 bases between the germline ends. The CDR3 coding sequence is TGTGCCAGCAGCCCTCATCAAGGGGGGGAAAATCAGCCCCAGCATTTT. Amino acids: CASSPHQGGENQPQHF.

The chain employs TRBV18 and TRBJ1-4; D perhaps matches TRBD1 (6 bases). Per the germline V gene, CDR1 is KGHSH and CDR2 is LQKENI. Trimming removed 6 bases from V and 0 bases from J, with 14 bases in between. The CDR3 covers 16 residues. CDR3 protein: CASSLGAAATNEKLFF. CDR3 in DNA: TGTGCCAGCTCCCTGGGGGCGGCAGCAACTAATGAAAAACTGTTTTTT.

The chain is built from TRBV29-1 and TRBJ2-1, with TRBD1 matching 9 bases. The junction had 5 bases not matched to a gene; V was cut back by 3 bases and J by 5 bases. Germline V CDR1 and CDR2: SQVTM, ANQGSEA. The CDR3 runs 14 residues. The CDR3 DNA reads TGCAGCGTTGAGGGGGGGACAGGGAACAATGAGCAGTTCTTC. It codes for CSVEGGTGNNEQFF.

The CDR3: CASKMQGSPGELFF. CDR3 nucleotides: TGTGCCAGCAAGATGCAGGGATCTCCCGGGGAGCTGTTTTTT. V and J are TRBV3-1 (or the pseudogene TRBV3-2) and TRBJ2-2; TRBD1 is a possible D gene (5 bases). Germline CDR1 is LGHDT and CDR2 is YNNKEL (reference sequence). This CDR3 region has 14 residues. V lost 7 bases to trimming and J lost 6 bases, with 15 bases between them.